Following are 14 T cell receptor beta chains from one sample sequenced in a study of spatial heterogeneity in lung cancer. MiXCR was run by TCRdb on the 5' RACE reads, yielding one entry per CDR3 protein. The sample records about 120,000 distinct CDR3 sequences, approximately 12% being singletons. Time point meaning: blood at routine non-recurrence follow-up after resection. Sequencing covered unsorted whole RNA taken from tumor, nontumor lung or frozen PBMC. The sequenced sample was PBMCs, obtained at follow-up. The receptors here all came from a male donor with early-stage non-small cell lung cancer.

This clonotype showed up many times. The chain joins TRBV24-1 to TRBJ2-1; 11 positions agree with TRBD2. Germline loops: CDR1 KGHDR, CDR2 SFDVKD. The CDR3 spans 13 residues. V was clipped by 11 bases and J by 7 bases; unmatched bases: 6. The CDR3 loop is CASGGLAVNEQFF. In DNA form, the CDR3 reads TGTGCCAGCGGGGGACTAGCGGTTAATGAGCAGTTCTTC.

The rearrangement uses TRBV10-3 and TRBJ2-2; D possibly corresponds to TRBD1 (6 bases). The germline V gene has CDR1 ENHRY and CDR2 SYGVKD. This CDR3 spans 16 amino acids. V lost 6 bases and J 2 bases, leaving 16 bases between the germline ends. Written as DNA, the CDR3 is TGTGCCATCAGGACAGGCTCCGGTTACAACACCGGGGAGCTGTTTTTT. This translates into CAIRTGSGYNTGELFF.

In its sample, this clonotype was seen many times. Compared with germline, one end of the junction differs, possibly owing to a read error. The chain recombines TRBV7-7 with TRBJ2-2, with D possibly matching TRBD2 (6 bases). The CDR3 sequence is 14 residues long. From germline, CDR1 is SSHAT and CDR2 FNYEAQ (reference sequence). As DNA, the CDR3 is TGTGCTAGCAGCTCCACGGGACTTCTCGGGGAGCTGTTTTTT. Its protein product is CASSSTGLLGELFF.

The chain couples TRBV15 to TRBJ2-3; D is ambiguous. The CDR3 contains 13 residues. Trimming removed 6 bases at V and 3 bases at J, with 10 bases between. Germline assignment: CDR1 LNHNV and CDR2 YYDKDF (reference sequence). The CDR3 spells CATSSENTDTQYF. In DNA form, the CDR3 reads TGTGCCACCAGTTCTGAGAATACAGATACGCAGTATTTT. The variable domain in full, completed from reference TRBV15 and TRBJ2-3, reads DAMVIQNPRYQVTQFGKPVTLSCSQTLNHNVMYWYQQKSSQAPKLLFHYYDKDFNNEADTPDNFQSRRPNTSFCFLDIRSPGLGDTAMYLCATSSENTDTQYFGPGTRLTVL.

This clonotype was seen repeatedly, ten times or more. The chain is built from TRBV7-6 and TRBJ2-6; D remains unclear. CDR1 SGHVS and CDR2 FNYEAQ come from the germline V gene. V dropped 2 bases and J dropped 0 bases, with 14 bases sitting between them. The CDR3 loop spans 18 amino acids. CDR3 DNA sequence: TGTGCCAGCAGCTTAACCCCCTTAGGAAGCTCTGGGGCCAACGTCCTGACTTTC. This sequence encodes CASSLTPLGSSGANVLTF.

This clonotype came up many times. The chain combines TRBV11-1 with TRBJ1-6; 7 bases line up with TRBD1. The CDR3 is 14 residues long. J was trimmed by 10 bases and V by 2 bases; bases with no gene match: 5. Looked up from germline, CDR1 is SGHAT and CDR2 is FQDESV (reference sequence). The CDR3 is CASSLSRGRSPLHF. For the CDR3, the DNA is TGTGCCAGCAGCTTAAGCAGGGGGAGGTCACCCCTCCACTTT.

This clonotype was seen many times. The chain uses TRBV13 and TRBJ2-1; a possible D gene is TRBD2 (6 bases). V was cut by 8 bases and J by 2 bases, with 16 bases left in between. The germline gives CDR1 PRHDT, CDR2 FYEKMQ (reference sequence). CDR3 length equals 15 residues. CDR3 DNA sequence: TGTGCCAGCCGACTACGTGGGGGGACCTACAATGAGCAGTTCTTC. Translation gives CASRLRGGTYNEQFF.

The chain links TRBV7-3 to TRBJ1-1; TRBD1 matches 7 bases. CDR1 and CDR2 (germline): SGHTA, FQGTGA. There are 14 residues in the CDR3. With V trimmed by 3 bases and J by 0 bases, 1 base remained unmatched. The CDR3 protein is CASSLTGMNTEAFF. The CDR3 DNA is TGTGCCAGCAGCTTGACAGGGATGAACACTGAAGCTTTCTTT.

The chain combines TRBV20-1 with TRBJ2-1; D call uncertain. The V gene lost 3 bases and the J gene lost 5 bases, with 2 bases spanning the gap. The CDR3 consists of 10 residues. In germline, CDR1 is DFQATT, CDR2 SNEGSKA (reference sequence). CDR3 amino acids: CSARNNEQFF. CDR3 nucleotide sequence: TGCAGTGCTAGGAACAATGAGCAGTTCTTC.

This rearrangement joins TRBV20-1 to TRBJ2-1; TRBD1 might be the D (6 bases). CDR3 length: 15 amino acids. Deletions cut 3 bases from V and 6 bases from J, with 18 bases between. Per germline, CDR1 DFQATT and CDR2 SNEGSKA (reference sequence). The CDR3 DNA follows: TGCAGTGCTAGCTCCAACAGGGTCGGAGGCAATGAGCAGTTCTTC. Translation gives CSASSNRVGGNEQFF.

The chain is built from TRBV5-1 and TRBJ2-1; D possibly corresponds to TRBD1 (5 bases). The CDR3 totals 13 residues. Germline lookup yields CDR1 SGHRS and CDR2 YFSETQ. Trimming pared 4 bases from V and 4 bases from J, leaving 9 bases between. The CDR3 nucleotides read TGCGCCAGCAGCATGGACATTTACAATGAGCAGTTCTTC. Encoded protein: CASSMDIYNEQFF.

The chain carries TRBV3-1 and TRBJ1-2; weak D call: TRBD1 (5 bases). In germline, CDR1 is LGHDT, CDR2 YNNKEL (reference sequence). Trimming removed 3 bases at V and 6 bases at J, with 17 bases between. The CDR3 contains 15 residues. CDR3 protein: CASSHKSGRANGYTF. In nucleotides, the CDR3 is TGTGCCAGCAGCCACAAGAGCGGCAGGGCGAATGGCTACACCTTC.

The chain has TRBV6-5 and TRBJ2-3, with TRBD2 matching 9 bases. This CDR3 comprises 14 residues. Germline lookup yields CDR1 MNHEY and CDR2 SVGAGI. V shed 6 bases and J 4 bases; nucleotides not matched to a gene: 5. This CDR3 is CASRVSGGADTQYF. In nucleotides, the CDR3 is TGTGCCAGCAGGGTTAGCGGGGGCGCAGATACGCAGTATTTT.

This clonotype was seen more than once but under ten times. The chain carries TRBV5-1 and TRBJ2-6, with 11 nucleotides matching TRBD1. The CDR3 contains 18 residues. The V and J ends lost 3 bases and 3 bases, in that order; junction bases with no gene match: 8. Germline V gene lookup returns CDR1 SGHRS and CDR2 YFSETQ. CDR3 sequence: CASSSRTGGVIGANVLTF. The CDR3 DNA reads TGCGCCAGCAGCTCAAGGACAGGGGGCGTTATTGGGGCCAACGTCCTGACTTTC.